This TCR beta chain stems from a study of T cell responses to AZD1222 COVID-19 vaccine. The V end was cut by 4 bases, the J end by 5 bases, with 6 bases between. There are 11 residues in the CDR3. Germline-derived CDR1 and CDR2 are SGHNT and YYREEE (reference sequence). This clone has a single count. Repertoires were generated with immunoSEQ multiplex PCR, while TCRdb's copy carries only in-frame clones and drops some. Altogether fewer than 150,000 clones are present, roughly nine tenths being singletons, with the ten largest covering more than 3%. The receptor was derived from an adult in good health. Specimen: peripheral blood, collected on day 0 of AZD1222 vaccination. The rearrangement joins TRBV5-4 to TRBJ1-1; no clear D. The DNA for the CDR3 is TGTGCCAGCAGCCTCCGAACTGAAGCTTTCTTT. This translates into CASSLRTEAFF.